This is a list of T cell receptor beta chains from one sample in a study of response to subunit inactivated influenza vaccine. TCRdb reprocessed the RT-PCR reads with MiXCR, giving one entry per CDR3 protein. This table has roughly 760,000 distinct CDR3 sequences, approximately 22% appearing once. The material sequenced was PBMCs from blood, taken roughly 5 days after vaccination. The source is a man in his fifties or sixties who received an inactivated influenza vaccine. Each CDR3 is given with its conserved first and last residue. The D gene is left open where the match is weak. Where a row states a size, it is once, few, many or the class of an expanded clone; other rows omit it.

size | J | D | V | CDR3 | DNA
few | TRBJ2-3 | TRBD2 | TRBV6-1 | CASSEGLAGGDTQYF | TGTGCCAGCAGTGAGGGACTAGCGGGGGGAGATACGCAGTATTTT
NA | TRBJ1-1 | NA | TRBV20-1 | CRGRGGVNTEAFF | TGCAGGGGGAGGGGGGGAGTGAACACTGAAGCTTTCTTT
NA | TRBJ2-6 | NA | TRBV9 | CASSVDGTNSGANVLTF | TGTGCCAGCAGCGTAGACGGCACCAACTCTGGGGCCAACGTCCTGACTTTC
few | TRBJ2-5 | NA | TRBV12-3/TRBV12-4 | CASSLSRLFEETQYF | TGTGCCAGCAGTTTATCCCGACTGTTCGAAGAGACCCAGTACTTC
NA | TRBJ2-7 | NA | TRBV5-1 | CASTSDLYEQYF | TGCGCCAGCACGTCGGATCTCTACGAGCAGTACTTC
few | TRBJ1-4 | NA | TRBV15 | CATVGGDEKLFF | TGTGCCACCGTAGGGGGTGATGAAAAACTGTTTTTT
NA | TRBJ2-7 | NA | TRBV3-1 | CASTGQNSDEQYF | TGTGCCAGCACTGGCCAAAACTCGGACGAGCAGTACTTC
NA | TRBJ2-1 | NA | TRBV10-2 | CASSEVRVNEQFF | TGCGCCAGCAGTGAGGTTAGGGTAAATGAGCAGTTCTTC
few | TRBJ2-1 | TRBD2 | TRBV6-5 | CASSYAGGPYNEQFF | TGTGCCAGCAGTTACGCGGGAGGGCCGTACAATGAGCAGTTCTTC
NA | TRBJ2-1 | TRBD1 | TRBV7-9 | CASSFLRDRGNEQFF | TGTGCCAGCAGCTTCCTCCGGGACAGGGGCAATGAGCAGTTCTTC
NA | TRBJ1-2 | TRBD1 | TRBV3-1 | CASSQRGTGQGIYGYTF | TGTGCCAGCAGCCAAAGAGGGACAGGCCAGGGAATCTATGGCTACACCTTC
NA | TRBJ2-1 | NA | TRBV12-3/TRBV12-4 | CASNSDRWYNEQFF | TGTGCCAGCAATTCAGACAGATGGTACAATGAGCAGTTCTTC
NA | TRBJ2-3 | TRBD1 | TRBV7-6 | CASSFHGTGTTDTQYF | TGTGCCAGCAGCTTCCACGGGACAGGGACCACAGATACGCAGTATTTT
NA | TRBJ2-3 | TRBD2 | TRBV7-2 | CASSTRDYFTDTQYF | TGTGCCAGCAGCACCCGGGACTACTTCACAGATACGCAGTATTTT
few | TRBJ1-2 | TRBD1 | TRBV4-1 | CASSQTGLNYGYTF | TGCGCCAGCAGCCAGACAGGGCTAAACTATGGCTACACCTTC
few | TRBJ1-5 | NA | TRBV12-3/TRBV12-4 | CASSLARGGSNQPQHF | TGTGCCAGCAGTTTAGCGCGAGGGGGAAGCAATCAGCCCCAGCATTTT
NA | TRBJ2-2 | NA | TRBV27 | CASSRESGWRGGELFF | TGTGCCAGCAGTCGGGAAAGCGGATGGAGGGGCGGGGAGCTGTTTTTT
few | TRBJ1-2 | NA | TRBV6-4 | CASSDSAGSYGYTF | TGTGCCAGCAGTGACTCGGCGGGGTCCTATGGCTACACCTTC
NA | TRBJ1-3 | TRBD1 | TRBV4-3 | CASSFGTGVGNTIYF | TGCGCCAGCAGCTTTGGGACAGGGGTTGGAAACACCATATATTTT
NA | TRBJ2-3 | NA | TRBV6-1 | CASSPGPITDTQYF | TGTGCCAGCAGCCCGGGACCCATCACAGATACGCAGTATTTT
few | TRBJ2-1 | TRBD2 | TRBV15 | CATSSLGLAGDNEQFF | TGTGCCACCAGCAGCCTCGGACTAGCGGGGGACAATGAGCAGTTCTTC
NA | TRBJ2-7 | NA | TRBV6-2/TRBV6-3 | CASSPLRGGRGFYEQYF | TGTGCCAGCAGCCCCCTTAGGGGGGGCCGAGGTTTCTACGAGCAGTACTTC
NA | TRBJ2-5 | TRBD2 | TRBV9 | CASSEAGGPLETQYF | TGTGCCAGCAGCGAAGCGGGGGGTCCCTTAGAGACCCAGTACTTC
few | TRBJ2-1 | NA | TRBV7-7 | CASSLQPPDYEQFF | TGTGCCAGCAGCTTACAACCGCCCGACTATGAGCAGTTCTTC
NA | TRBJ2-5 | TRBD1 | TRBV20-1 | CSARGQGYQETQYF | TGCAGTGCTAGGGGACAGGGATATCAAGAGACCCAGTACTTC
NA | TRBJ2-1 | NA | TRBV12-3/TRBV12-4 | CASSFVLGPANEQFF | TGTGCCAGCAGTTTCGTCTTGGGCCCGGCAAATGAGCAGTTCTTC
NA | TRBJ1-2 | NA | TRBV12-3/TRBV12-4 | CASSTTGSGYGYTF | TGTGCCAGCAGTACGACCGGATCGGGGTATGGCTACACCTTC
NA | TRBJ1-5 | TRBD1 | TRBV20-1 | CSARAGTGRNQPQHF | TGCAGTGCTAGGGCTGGGACAGGGAGGAATCAGCCCCAGCATTTT
few | TRBJ1-2 | TRBD1 | TRBV12-3/TRBV12-4 | CASSTRQGANYGYTF | TGTGCCAGCAGTACCCGACAGGGGGCCAACTATGGCTACACCTTC
many | TRBJ1-2 | TRBD1 | TRBV4-2 | CASSSTRDRGYGYTF | TGTGCCAGCAGCTCTACCCGGGACAGGGGCTATGGCTACACCTTC
many | TRBJ2-5 | NA | TRBV12-3/TRBV12-4 | CASSGWTEELQETQYF | TGTGCCAGCAGTGGATGGACAGAGGAATTACAAGAGACCCAGTACTTC
NA | TRBJ2-2 | TRBD2 | TRBV4-1 | CASSQESGGRTGELFF | TGCGCCAGCAGCCAAGAAAGCGGGGGGCGGACCGGGGAGCTGTTTTTT
NA | TRBJ2-2 | NA | TRBV6-2/TRBV6-3 | CASSYPPIIRELFF | TGTGCCAGCAGTTACCCTCCGATCATCAGGGAGCTGTTTTTT
NA | TRBJ1-2 | TRBD1 | TRBV6-1 | CASSPPPDRGYGYTF | TGTGCCAGCAGTCCACCACCGGACAGGGGCTATGGCTACACCTTC
NA | TRBJ1-5 | TRBD1 | TRBV5-5 | CASSWTGFGSNQPQHF | TGTGCCAGCAGCTGGACAGGGTTCGGGTCTAATCAGCCCCAGCATTTT
NA | TRBJ2-7 | TRBD2 | TRBV28 | CASSGLAGFYEQYF | TGTGCCAGCAGTGGACTAGCGGGATTCTACGAGCAGTACTTC
few | TRBJ2-7 | TRBD2 | TRBV29-1 | CSVTWGLAGEQYF | TGCAGCGTCACTTGGGGACTAGCGGGCGAGCAGTACTTC
NA | TRBJ2-5 | TRBD2 | TRBV2 | CASRALLASTGETQYF | TGTGCCAGCAGGGCTCTACTAGCGTCTACGGGGGAGACCCAGTACTTC
few | TRBJ2-3 | TRBD2 | TRBV11-2 | CASSLRVRTSGGSTDTQYF | TGTGCCAGCAGCTTACGGGTTCGGACTAGCGGGGGGAGCACAGATACGCAGTATTTT
NA | TRBJ1-2 | TRBD1 | TRBV5-6 | CASSPDRAGYTF | TGTGCCAGCAGCCCCGACAGGGCTGGCTACACCTTC
few | TRBJ1-5 | NA | TRBV2 | CASSDGQGYQPQHF | TGTGCCAGCAGTGACGGGCAGGGCTATCAGCCCCAGCATTTT
few | TRBJ2-1 | TRBD1 | TRBV6-1 | CASSNTRQGTFYNEQFF | TGTGCCAGCAGCAACACTCGACAGGGTACGTTCTACAATGAGCAGTTCTTC
NA | TRBJ2-7 | NA | TRBV15 | CATSRTRDRAYEQYF | TGTGCCACCAGCAGAACCCGGGACCGAGCCTACGAGCAGTACTTC
few | TRBJ2-2 | NA | TRBV9 | CASSVDPVTGELFF | TGTGCCAGCAGCGTCGACCCCGTCACCGGGGAGCTGTTTTTT
NA | TRBJ2-3 | NA | TRBV10-3 | CASRVAGGTDTQYF | TGTGCCTCCAGGGTGGCAGGGGGCACAGATACGCAGTATTTT
few | TRBJ1-4 | NA | TRBV5-4 | CASSQGPGSQEKLFF | TGTGCCAGCAGCCAAGGTCCAGGGTCCCAAGAAAAACTGTTTTTT